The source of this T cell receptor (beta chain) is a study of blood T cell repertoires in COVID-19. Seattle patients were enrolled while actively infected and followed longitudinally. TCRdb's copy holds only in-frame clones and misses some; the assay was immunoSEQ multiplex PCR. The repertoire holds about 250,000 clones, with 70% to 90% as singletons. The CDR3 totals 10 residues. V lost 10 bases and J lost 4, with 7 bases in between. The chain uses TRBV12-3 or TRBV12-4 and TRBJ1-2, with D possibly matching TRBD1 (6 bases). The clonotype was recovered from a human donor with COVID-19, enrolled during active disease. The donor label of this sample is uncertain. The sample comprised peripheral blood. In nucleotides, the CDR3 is TGTGCCATACAGGGCTATGGCTACACCTTC. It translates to CAIQGYGYTF.